The next 31 T cell receptor beta chains were all read from a single sample in a study of T cell responses to AZD1222 COVID-19 vaccine. TCRdb keeps only in-frame clones here, not all; method: immunoSEQ multiplex PCR. The sample contains 140,000 or so clones, about 86% of which appear only once. The source material was peripheral blood, sampled 28 days after the second AZD1222 dose. These receptors came from an adult who received the AZD1222 COVID-19 vaccine.

V and J are TRBV9 and TRBJ1-1; 7 bases agree with TRBD1. CDR3 size: 16 residues. V dropped 3 bases and J dropped 0; count of bases not matched to a gene: 8. Germline CDR1 is SGDLS and CDR2 is YYNGEE. In nucleotides, the CDR3 is TGTGCCAGCAGCGCAGGGGGTGTTCAGATGAACACTGAAGCTTTCTTT. Amino acids: CASSAGGVQMNTEAFF.

V and J are TRBV7-2 and TRBJ1-2, with 7 bases aligning to TRBD1. J gave up 0 bases and V 8 bases, and 6 bases lay outside the gene matches. The CDR3 spans 14 residues. Germline V gene lookup returns CDR1 SGHTA and CDR2 FQGNSA. The CDR3 loop is CASARTGTNYGYTF. CDR3 nucleotides: TGTGCCAGCGCCAGGACAGGAACTAACTATGGCTACACCTTC.

The rearrangement links TRBV5-1 to TRBJ2-3, with 9 bases identical to TRBD2. This CDR3 comprises 15 residues. Germline trimming cut 1 base from V and 5 bases from J; bases unmatched to any gene: 5. Germline V gene data show CDR1 as SGHRS and CDR2 as YFSETQ. CDR3 bases: TGCGCCAGCAGCTTGAATAGCGGGGGTGTAGATACGCAGTATTTT. Amino acid sequence: CASSLNSGGVDTQYF.

CDR3 region: CAWSRRGTEAFF. CDR3 sequence (DNA): TGTGCCTGGAGTCGGAGGGGCACTGAAGCTTTCTTT. The chain has TRBV30 and TRBJ1-1; a possible D gene is TRBD1 (5 bases). The CDR3 has 12 residues. Per the germline V gene, CDR1 is GTSNPN and CDR2 is SVGIG (reference sequence). Trimming took 2 bases from V and 4 from J, leaving 8 bases between them. The full variable domain, in which reference TRBV30 and TRBJ1-1 provide the parts outside the CDR3, is SQTIHQWPATLVQPVGSPLSLECTVEGTSNPNLYWYRQAAGRGLQLLFYSVGIGQISSEVPQNLSASRPQDRQFILSSKKLLLSDSGFYLCAWSRRGTEAFFGQGTRLTVV.

The V and J genes are TRBV30 and TRBJ1-2; perhaps TRBD1 as D (6 bases). The CDR3 contains 12 residues. CDR1 and CDR2 (germline): GTSNPN, SVGIG (reference sequence). Trimming pared 1 base from V and 4 bases from J, leaving 7 bases between. The CDR3 is CAWSGDTYGYTF. In DNA, the CDR3 is TGTGCCTGGAGTGGGGACACCTATGGCTACACCTTC.

The chain joins TRBV5-1 to TRBJ2-6, with D perhaps TRBD1 or TRBD2 (5 bases each). From germline, CDR1 is SGHRS and CDR2 YFSETQ. V was trimmed by 7 bases and J by 4 bases, leaving 15 bases between them. The CDR3 sequence is 15 residues long. The CDR3 region is CASGDGSFGANVLTF. CDR3 nucleotide sequence: TGCGCCAGCGGGGACGGATCTTTCGGGGCCAACGTCCTGACTTTC.

This clone occurred once. The CDR3 is CASSESWASTDTQYF. CDR3 in DNA: TGCGCCAGCAGTGAGTCTTGGGCTTCAACAGATACGCAGTATTTT. The chain has TRBV10-1 and TRBJ2-3; no reliable D call. The CDR3 loop spans 15 amino acids. The germline V and J ends were trimmed by 0 bases and 3 bases, with 10 bases remaining between them. Germline V CDR1 and CDR2: WNHNN, SYGVQD (reference sequence).

The chain recombines TRBV6-5 with TRBJ1-2, with D maybe TRBD1 (6 bases). The germline V gene encodes CDR1 MNHEY and CDR2 SVGAGI. CDR3 length: 14 residues. Trimming removed 1 base from V and 6 bases from J, with 12 bases in between. The CDR3, as DNA: TGTGCCAGCAGTTACTTCGGCAGGGGAGATGGCTACACCTTC. This codes for CASSYFGRGDGYTF.

The chain links TRBV28 to TRBJ2-7; unclear D gene. CDR1 and CDR2 from the germline V gene are MDHEN and SYDVKM. The CDR3 is made up of 14 amino acids. Between the trimmed V and J ends, which lost 1 base and 0 bases, there was a span of 7 bases. CDR3 sequence (DNA): TGTGCCAGCAGTTTATCCCCCGTCTCCTACGAGCAGTACTTC. Amino acids: CASSLSPVSYEQYF.

The J gene is TRBJ2-7, the V gene TRBV6-6, with TRBD1 matching 7 bases. This CDR3 region has 15 residues. Germline V gives CDR1 MNHNY, CDR2 SVGAGI (reference sequence). J was trimmed by 2 bases and V by 2 bases; bases with no gene match: 6. The CDR3 DNA is TGTGCCAGCAGTTACACTACCGACAGGGCCTACGAGCAGTACTTC. It specifies CASSYTTDRAYEQYF.

V usage is TRBV6-5 and J usage is TRBJ1-6; D gene ambiguous. Between the trimmed V and J ends, which lost 2 bases and 4 bases, there was a span of 6 bases. CDR1 is MNHEY, CDR2 SVGAGI, per germline. The CDR3 is 14 residues long. CDR3 sequence: CASSYRRYNSPLHF. The CDR3 DNA follows: TGTGCCAGCAGTTACCGCCGGTATAATTCACCCCTCCACTTT.

The genes are TRBV28 and TRBJ2-7; tentative D call: TRBD1 (6 bases). Trimming cost V 4 bases and J 1 base, with 20 bases left between them. Per germline, CDR1 MDHEN and CDR2 SYDVKM. The CDR3 sequence is 17 residues long. CDR3 nucleotides: TGTGCCAGCAGTTCACAACCCGGCAGGGGTATTTCCTACGAGCAGTACTTC. Encoded protein: CASSSQPGRGISYEQYF. The whole variable domain, filled in from reference TRBV28 and TRBJ2-7, reads DVKVTQSSRYLVKRTGEKVFLECVQDMDHENMFWYRQDPGLGLRLIYFSYDVKMKEKGDIPEGYSVSREKKERFSLILESASTNQTSMYLCASSSQPGRGISYEQYFGPGTRLTVT.

The J gene is TRBJ1-2, the V gene TRBV27; D may be TRBD1 (6 bases). V was trimmed by 5 bases and J by 6 bases, leaving 22 bases between them. Germline-derived CDR1 and CDR2 are MNHEY and SMNVEV (reference sequence). This CDR3 spans 16 amino acids. CDR3 in DNA: TGTGCCAGCAGTCCTTTGAGGGGGGGCAGCGACCATGGCTACACCTTC. This encodes CASSPLRGGSDHGYTF.

The V call is TRBV10-2, the J call TRBJ1-5; D not resolved. CDR3 length: 14 amino acids. CDR1 and CDR2 (germline): WSHSY, SAAADI. Between the trimmed V and J ends, which lost 8 bases and 5 bases, there was a span of 16 bases. The CDR3 nucleotides read TGCGCCAGCGCGTGGGGAGCCGGGGATCAGCCCCAGCATTTT. Encoded protein: CASAWGAGDQPQHF.

The chain employs TRBV6-5 and TRBJ1-4; possible D gene TRBD1, 6 bases. The CDR3 runs to 16 residues. V dropped 2 bases and J dropped 8 bases, with 18 bases sitting between them. Germline CDR1 and CDR2: MNHEY and SVGAGI. CDR3 coding DNA: TGTGCCAGCAGTTACGCCCTACAGGGTGCGGGGGAAAAACTGTTTTTT. This codes for CASSYALQGAGEKLFF.

This clone was picked up one time. The chain recombines TRBV5-4 with TRBJ1-4, with unresolved D. CDR3 size: 14 residues. The germline V gene has CDR1 SGHNT and CDR2 YYREEE (reference sequence). The V end was cut by 1 base, the J end by 4 bases, with 8 bases between. CDR3 bases: TGTGCCAGCAGCTTGCGGGAGATTAATGAAAAACTGTTTTTT. This codes for CASSLREINEKLFF.

The V gene is TRBV6-5, the J gene TRBJ2-7; TRBD2 aligns across 14 bases. V was clipped by 5 bases and J by 4 bases; unmatched bases: 4. Germline lookup yields CDR1 MNHEY and CDR2 SVGAGI. The CDR3 consists of 15 residues. In nucleotides, the CDR3 is TGTGCCAGCAGTCCCAGACTAGCGGGAGGGTACGAGCAGTACTTC. Translation: CASSPRLAGGYEQYF.

The count of this clone is one. This chain uses TRBV25-1 with TRBJ1-1; D gene ambiguous. CDR1 and CDR2 (germline): MGHDK, SYGVNS. The V and J ends lost 4 bases and 4 bases respectively, with 7 bases between them. The CDR3 is 12 residues long. In DNA form, the CDR3 reads TGTGCCAGCAGTGTGGGGTCCACTGAAGCTTTCTTT. This gives the protein CASSVGSTEAFF.

This chain joins TRBV2 and TRBJ1-4; tentative D call: TRBD1 (5 bases). The CDR3 totals 15 residues. V lost 1 base to trimming and J lost 5 bases, with 11 bases between them. CDR1 and CDR2 (germline): SNHLY, FYNNEI. The CDR3, as DNA: TGTGCCAGCAGTGAAGGACCAAGGACAAATGAAAAACTGTTTTTT. Protein sequence: CASSEGPRTNEKLFF.

The chain uses TRBV4-1 and TRBJ1-2, with 7 bases fitting TRBD1. The CDR3 sequence is 15 residues long. Looked up from germline, CDR1 is MGHRA and CDR2 is YSYEKL. Trimming removed 4 bases from V and 4 bases from J; junction bases left unmatched: 9. The CDR3 DNA reads TGCGCCAGCAGCCCTACAGGGGAAAATTCCTATGGCTACACCTTC. This codes for CASSPTGENSYGYTF.

This chain joins TRBV29-1 and TRBJ1-1; D is undetermined. From germline, CDR1 is SQVTM and CDR2 ANQGSEA. CDR3 length: 10 residues. Trimming pared 6 bases from V and 2 bases from J, leaving 4 bases between. The CDR3 spells CSVYNTEAFF. The CDR3 DNA sequence: TGCAGCGTCTACAACACTGAAGCTTTCTTT.

The V gene is TRBV6-5, the J gene TRBJ1-2; 9 positions agree with TRBD1. From germline, CDR1 is MNHEY and CDR2 SVGAGI. With V trimmed by 7 bases and J by 5 bases, 11 bases remained unmatched. The CDR3 runs to 15 residues. The CDR3 loop is CASTLTGGFAYGYTF. The CDR3 region has the DNA TGTGCCAGCACCCTCACAGGGGGCTTTGCTTATGGCTACACCTTC.

V is TRBV5-1 and J is TRBJ2-1, with D perhaps given as TRBD1 or TRBD2 (5 bases each). The CDR3 extends over 14 amino acids. CDR1 and CDR2 (germline): SGHRS, YFSETQ. V gave up 0 bases and J gave up 7 bases, with 11 bases separating them. CDR3 in DNA: TGCGCCAGCAGCTTGGGAGGGGACGGGAATGAGCAGTTCTTC. As protein: CASSLGGDGNEQFF.

The V call is TRBV4-1, the J call TRBJ1-5, with 10 bases matching TRBD1. Losses at the gene ends were 2 bases for V and 3 bases for J; bases not matched to a gene: 10. The germline V gene has CDR1 MGHRA and CDR2 YSYEKL. This CDR3 spans 18 amino acids. The CDR3 DNA reads as TGCGCCAGCAGCCAAAACCCGGACAGGGGGTTTGTCAATCAGCCCCAGCATTTT. Translated: CASSQNPDRGFVNQPQHF.

The chain links TRBV19 to TRBJ2-3; D not resolved. CDR1 and CDR2 (germline): LNHDA, SQIVND (reference sequence). The CDR3 is made up of 14 amino acids. V lost 5 bases to trimming and J lost 2 bases, with 11 bases between them. The CDR3 region is CASSFGPYTDTQYF. CDR3 sequence (DNA): TGTGCCAGTAGTTTTGGACCCTACACAGATACGCAGTATTTT.

The chain joins TRBV15 to TRBJ1-1; 8 bases are shared with TRBD1. V dropped 0 bases and J dropped 4; count of bases not matched to a gene: 4. The germline CDR1 and CDR2 sequences are LNHNV and YYDKDF (reference sequence). CDR3 length equals 15 residues. The CDR3, as DNA: TGTGCCACCAGCAGAGATAGGACAGGGCCCACTGAAGCTTTCTTT. Translation gives CATSRDRTGPTEAFF.

This clone was found once. This sequence joins TRBV7-9 and TRBJ2-1; the match to TRBD2 covers 11 bases. Germline V CDR1 and CDR2: SEHNR, FQNEAQ (reference sequence). With V trimmed by 5 bases and J by 5 bases, 5 bases remained unmatched. CDR3 size: 15 residues. CDR3 region: CASSPPGLADNEQFF. In nucleotides, the CDR3 is TGTGCCAGCAGCCCGCCGGGACTAGCGGACAATGAGCAGTTCTTC.

The chain has TRBV19 and TRBJ1-2; maybe TRBD1 (5 bases). The CDR3 loop spans 15 amino acids. Trimming pared 7 bases from V and 8 bases from J, leaving 23 bases between. Germline values: CDR1 LNHDA, CDR2 SQIVND (reference sequence). The CDR3 is CASISEGGGRGGYTF. CDR3 bases: TGTGCCAGTATATCTGAAGGCGGGGGACGAGGAGGCTACACCTTC.

This clone is a singleton in its sample. The rearrangement joins TRBV11-2 to TRBJ2-3; D ambiguous. Germline CDR1 SGHAT, CDR2 FQNNGV. The germline V and J ends were trimmed by 0 bases and 4 bases, with 11 bases remaining between them. The CDR3 runs to 15 residues. CDR3 coding DNA: TGTGCCAGCAGCTTAGATCGGAGAACCGCAGATACGCAGTATTTT. It is translated as CASSLDRRTADTQYF.

This rearrangement joins TRBV6-2 or TRBV6-3 to TRBJ2-1; 13 positions match TRBD2. Trimming took 4 bases from V and 7 from J; bases not matched to a gene: 4. This CDR3 comprises 15 residues. In germline, CDR1 is MNHEY, CDR2 SVGEGT. CDR3 bases: TGTGCCAGCAGTTCACTAGCGGGGGGGCATAATGAGCAGTTCTTC. Its translation is CASSSLAGGHNEQFF.

This chain connects TRBV10-1 to TRBJ2-1, with D uncertain. CDR1 is WNHNN, CDR2 SYGVQD, per germline (reference sequence). V was trimmed by 5 bases and J by 1 base, leaving 3 bases between them. The CDR3 consists of 12 residues. CDR3 amino acids: CASSRSYNEQFF. The CDR3, as DNA: TGCGCCAGCAGTAGATCCTACAATGAGCAGTTCTTC.